What follows are 21 T cell receptor beta chains derived from one specimen sequenced in a study of tumor-infiltrating lymphocytes in primary liver carcinoma. Starting from around 0.45 ug of total RNA, TCR beta cDNA was produced with a primer in the constant region. Construction of TCR beta libraries relied on three successive nested multiplex PCR rounds employing slightly modified ARM-PCR. Primers for the first two PCR rounds were TRBV1-TRBV30 forward primers and a C-beta reverse primer (roughly 9 cycles per round). TCRdb reanalysed the multiplex PCR reads using MiXCR and keeps one entry per CDR3 protein. Of about 75,000 distinct CDR3 sequences detected, roughly 69% appear once; the ten largest clones hold 26%. Unsorted bulk tissue of about 20-32 mg yielded co-extracted RNA and DNA. Sequenced sample: tumor-adjacent normal liver tissue. All receptors derive from a man between 35 and 55 years old with primary liver carcinoma and hepatitis B virus infection.

This clonotype has a handful of counts. The chain uses TRBV5-1 and TRBJ1-5; D is uncertain. Germline values: CDR1 SGHRS, CDR2 YFSETQ. The CDR3 runs to 15 residues. Trimming stripped 0 bases from V and 0 bases from J, with 7 bases between. The CDR3 here is CASSLEGSSNQPQHF. The DNA of the CDR3 is TGCGCCAGCAGCTTGGAGGGTAGTAGCAATCAGCCCCAGCATTTT. Complete variable domain (other parts from reference TRBV5-1 and TRBJ1-5): KAGVTQTPRYLIKTRGQQVTLSCSPISGHRSVSWYQQTPGQGLQFLFEYFSETQRNKGNFPGRFSGRQFSNSRSEMNVSTLELGDSALYLCASSLEGSSNQPQHFGDGTRLSIL.

For this clonotype: No conserved phenylalanine or tryptophan ends this CDR3, so it is likely a read error. The V and J genes are TRBV11-2 and TRBJ2-1; D is uncertain. Germline CDR1 and CDR2: SGHAT and FQNNGV. The CDR3 is 14 residues long. The chain's CDR3 is CARSLYRLLSEQFL. The CDR3 DNA sequence: TGTGCCAGGAGCTTATACCGGCTACTTAGTGAGCAGTTCTTG.

With regard to this clonotype: A read error may be the cause here, since a much bigger clone is one base away. The chain employs TRBV6-4 and TRBJ2-4, with 9 nucleotides matching TRBD1. V lost 3 bases, J lost 5 bases, and 2 bases stayed unmatched. The germline V gene encodes CDR1 MRHNA and CDR2 SNTAGT. There are 14 residues in the CDR3. For the CDR3, the DNA is TGTGCCAGCAGTGAGTGGACAGGGGAAAACATTCAGTACTTC. This codes for CASSEWTGENIQYF.

The chain couples TRBV4-2 to TRBJ2-7, with 8 nucleotides matching TRBD2. Germline loops: CDR1 LGHNA, CDR2 YNFKEQ. The V segment lost 6 bases and the J segment 5 bases; nucleotides outside the gene matches: 21. The CDR3 sequence is 18 residues long. CDR3 nucleotide sequence: TGTGCCAGCAGTGGAAAACCGGGACTAGTGGGAGGGCCACACGAGCAGTACTTC. This gives the protein CASSGKPGLVGGPHEQYF.

As regards this clonotype: Sequence at one end of the junction differs from germline and may be a read error. The chain links TRBV4-3 to TRBJ2-7; no clear D gene. Germline V CDR1 and CDR2: LGHNA, YSLEER. The CDR3 spans 13 residues. CDR3 sequence (DNA): TGCGCCAGCAGCCATGATACTTCGACCGAGCAGCACTTC. Protein product: CASSHDTSTEQHF.

This CDR3 is CASRPRGTVGWGGDTQYF. In nucleotides, the CDR3 is TGTGCCAGCAGACCGCGGGGTACAGTGGGATGGGGCGGAGATACGCAGTATTTT. J is TRBJ2-3 and V is TRBV12-3 or TRBV12-4, with D perhaps TRBD2 (6 bases). V was trimmed by 6 bases and J by 5 bases, leaving 27 bases between them. The CDR3 length is 18 residues.

On this clonotype itself: It may be a read error: a sequence one base away is much more abundant. The chain carries TRBV7-9 and TRBJ1-1, with a weak D call TRBD1 (6 bases). This CDR3 spans 15 amino acids. The germline V gene has CDR1 SEHNR and CDR2 FQNEAQ (reference sequence). This chain's CDR3 is CASSLTSGRDTEALF. The CDR3 coding sequence is TGTGCCAGCAGCTTAACCTCAGGGAGGGACACTGAAGCTTTATTT.

To note about this clonotype: This may be a read error, as it is one base from a much larger clone. The CDR3 end shows no conserved phenylalanine or tryptophan, and so a read error is likely. The chain links TRBV28 to TRBJ2-1, with D possibly matching TRBD2 (6 bases). Germline CDR1 MDHEN, CDR2 SYDVKM. The V and J ends lost 2 bases and 7 bases respectively, with 12 bases between them. The CDR3 runs 14 residues. CDR3 residues: CASSLAGYGNEQFL. In DNA form, the CDR3 reads TGTGCCAGCAGTTTAGCGGGATACGGGAATGAGCAGTTCCTC.

This clonotype is medium-sized (0.01 to 0.1%) within its sample. The CDR3 here is CASSQPGTSNEQFF. CDR3 coding DNA: TGTGCCAGCAGCCAACCTGGGACTAGCAATGAGCAGTTCTTC. The rearrangement uses TRBV11-2 and TRBJ2-1; the match to TRBD2 covers 8 bases. Germline lookup yields CDR1 SGHAT and CDR2 FQNNGV. The CDR3 consists of 14 residues. Losses at the gene ends were 5 bases for V and 6 bases for J; bases not matched to a gene: 6.

On this clonotype itself: The junction differs from germline at one of its ends, possibly a read error. The rearrangement joins TRBV12-3 or TRBV12-4 to TRBJ2-2; D remains ambiguous. The CDR3 covers 14 residues. In DNA, the CDR3 is TGTGCCACCAGTTACTCAGTGGGCACCGGGGAGCTGTTTTTT. As protein: CATSYSVGTGELFF.

As regards this clonotype: Lacking the conserved final phenylalanine or tryptophan, this CDR3 likely reflects a read error. J is TRBJ2-3 and V is TRBV7-9, with TRBD2 matching 16 bases. CDR3 length: 20 residues. Germline V lookup: CDR1 SEHNR, CDR2 FQNEAQ (reference sequence). The V gene end was trimmed by 6 bases and the J gene end by 3 bases; junction bases not matched to a gene: 15. The CDR3 DNA reads as TGTGCCAGCAGGTGGCCCCCGGGACTAGCGGGAGGGCCGGCTACAGATACGCAGTATTAT. Protein product: CASRWPPGLAGGPATDTQYY.

Regarding this clonotype: One end of the junction does not line up with germline, which may come from a read error. The chain carries TRBV5-5 and TRBJ2-5, with no clear D. CDR1 SGHKS and CDR2 YYEKEE come from the germline V gene (reference sequence). The CDR3 length is 13 residues. CDR3 sequence: CSSSPMGGETQYF. The CDR3 DNA reads TGTTCCAGCAGCCCGATGGGTGGAGAGACCCAGTACTTC.

The chain joins TRBV12-3 or TRBV12-4 to TRBJ2-2, with 9 bases that match TRBD1. V dropped 6 bases and J dropped 3; count of bases not matched to a gene: 8. CDR3 length: 16 residues. The CDR3: CASRSHRGHDTGELFF. CDR3 coding DNA: TGTGCCAGCAGATCGCACAGGGGGCATGACACCGGGGAGCTGTTTTTT.

The J gene is TRBJ2-1, the V gene TRBV7-9, with D unresolved. V lost 2 bases to trimming and J lost 7 bases, with 21 bases between them. The CDR3 is 17 amino acids. CDR1 and CDR2 (germline): SEHNR, FQNEAQ (reference sequence). The CDR3 reads CASSLPYQGPKANEQFF. Here the CDR3 DNA reads TGTGCCAGCAGCTTACCATATCAAGGGCCTAAAGCAAATGAGCAGTTCTTC.

In the case of this clonotype: At one of its ends the junction is not consistent with the germline gene, which may arise from a read error. The rearrangement joins TRBV12-3 or TRBV12-4 to TRBJ2-6; D is perhaps TRBD1 or TRBD2 (5 bases each). This CDR3 comprises 14 residues. The CDR3: CASSHLSGTNVLTF. CDR3 nucleotides: TGTGCCAGCAGTCACCTATCTGGGACCAACGTCCTTACTTTC.

This clonotype was seen many times. V and J are TRBV4-1 and TRBJ2-6, with 9 nucleotides matching TRBD1. The CDR3 covers 18 residues. V was clipped by 2 bases and J by 4 bases; unmatched bases: 9. The germline V gene encodes CDR1 MGHRA and CDR2 YSYEKL. The CDR3 loop is CASSQPGQGVGGANVLTF. DNA for the CDR3: TGCGCCAGCAGCCAACCGGGACAGGGTGTCGGAGGGGCCAACGTCCTGACTTTC.

This chain joins TRBV29-1 and TRBJ1-2; a possible D gene is TRBD1 (5 bases). Trimming left V 4 bases short and J 6 bases short, with 12 bases between. Germline loops: CDR1 SQVTM, CDR2 ANQGSEA. The CDR3 runs 12 residues. CDR3 sequence: CSVAQTVDGYTF. The CDR3 DNA is TGCAGCGTTGCCCAGACAGTAGATGGCTACACCTTC.

This clonotype was observed at least ten times. The gene calls are TRBV5-1 and TRBJ2-5; 11 bases map to TRBD2. Germline CDR1 and CDR2: SGHRS and YFSETQ. The CDR3 spans 17 residues. V lost 2 bases, J lost 5 bases, and 11 bases stayed unmatched. CDR3 residues: CASSFGTSGTGRETQYF. The CDR3 DNA reads TGCGCCAGCAGCTTTGGGACTAGCGGAACGGGGAGGGAGACCCAGTACTTC.

A note on this clonotype: Germline is not matched at one junction end, which may reflect a read error. This rearrangement joins TRBV12-3 or TRBV12-4 to TRBJ2-7; D may be TRBD1 (6 bases). This CDR3 region has 14 residues. The CDR3 is CTSSLATGIYGQYF. The CDR3 DNA reads TGTACCAGCAGTTTAGCGACAGGTATCTACGGGCAGTACTTC.

Details on this clonotype: An end of the junction does not agree with germline; a read error may underlie this. The chain is built from TRBV12-3 or TRBV12-4 and TRBJ1-1; a possible D gene is TRBD1 (5 bases). The CDR3 totals 14 residues. CDR3 DNA sequence: TGTGCCAGCAAATTAGAGGGACGGAACACTGAAGCTTCCTTT. It yields the protein CASKLEGRNTEASF.

This CDR3 is CARGLGTTLEMAQYF. DNA of the CDR3: TGTGCCAGGGGTCTAGGGACTACGCTAGAGATGGCCCAGTACTTC. The chain couples TRBV6-6 to TRBJ2-5, with TRBD2 identical over 7 bases. Germline trimming cut 9 bases from V and 9 bases from J; bases unmatched to any gene: 19. The germline gives CDR1 MNHNY, CDR2 SVGAGI (reference sequence). This CDR3 comprises 15 residues.